A single sample is the source of the 27 T cell receptor beta chains below, sequenced in a study of T cell changes during pregnancy in multiple sclerosis. Clones were sequenced by immunoSEQ multiplex PCR, and TCRdb holds only the in-frame ones, with some missing. The data contain more than 95,000 clones, 85% to 95% of them seen just once; the ten biggest clones take up about 0.98%. The specimen comprised peripheral blood, sampled after pregnancy. The receptors shown here come from a female donor with multiple sclerosis, enrolled in a pregnancy study.

CDR3 loop: CASSENWRIPNEKLFF. CDR3 bases: TGTGCCAGCAGTGAGAATTGGAGGATTCCTAATGAAAAACTGTTTTTT. The chain joins TRBV6-1 to TRBJ1-4; D gene unclear. CDR3 size: 16 residues. With 3 bases removed from V and 3 bases from J, the gap between germline ends came to 14 bases. The germline V gene encodes CDR1 MNHNS and CDR2 SASEGT.

The chain couples TRBV29-1 to TRBJ2-2; 16 nucleotides match TRBD2. The V gene end was trimmed by 3 bases and the J gene end by 6 bases; junction bases not matched to a gene: 4. The CDR3 is 16 amino acids. In germline, CDR1 is SQVTM, CDR2 ANQGSEA. The chain's CDR3 is CSVEGTSGRVAGELFF. For the CDR3, the DNA is TGCAGCGTTGAGGGGACTAGCGGGAGGGTGGCCGGGGAGCTGTTTTTT.

The V and J genes are TRBV13 and TRBJ2-2, with 9 positions matching TRBD2. This CDR3 contains 16 residues. Germline V gene lookup returns CDR1 PRHDT and CDR2 FYEKMQ (reference sequence). Unmatched junction bases numbered 9, after V lost 7 bases and J lost 3 bases. The CDR3 DNA reads TGTGCCAGCACTGGCGGGAGGGCCACCGACACCGGGGAGCTGTTTTTT. Its translation is CASTGGRATDTGELFF.

The chain combines TRBV14 with TRBJ2-7, with a tentative D call TRBD2 (6 bases). With 4 bases removed from V and 6 bases from J, the gap between germline ends came to 16 bases. Germline V gene lookup returns CDR1 SGHDN and CDR2 FVKESK. This CDR3 is built from 14 residues. The CDR3, as DNA: TGTGCCAGCAGCCTCTATCGGGAGTGGCTCGAGCAGTACTTC. The encoded protein is CASSLYREWLEQYF.

The rearrangement uses TRBV19 and TRBJ1-2; TRBD1 agrees at 9 bases. In germline, CDR1 is LNHDA, CDR2 SQIVND (reference sequence). The CDR3 runs to 16 residues. With 5 bases clipped from V and 7 bases from J, the junction kept 14 bases outside the gene matches. CDR3 bases: TGTGCCAGTAGTCCCGGGACAGGGATCGACTATTCTGGCTACACCTTC. Encoded protein: CASSPGTGIDYSGYTF.

V and J are TRBV28 and TRBJ1-1; 7 nucleotides match TRBD1. The germline CDR1 and CDR2 sequences are MDHEN and SYDVKM. The length of the CDR3 is 14 residues. V trimming: 6 bases; J trimming: 5 bases; junction bases outside the gene matches: 9. In nucleotides, the CDR3 is TGTGCCAGCAGCCCGACAGGGAGCGTTACTGAAGCTTTCTTT. Its protein product is CASSPTGSVTEAFF.

This clone was seen only once. This sequence joins TRBV5-4 and TRBJ2-1; D might be TRBD1 (6 bases). The length of the CDR3 is 15 residues. Trimming pared 2 bases from V and 4 bases from J, leaving 13 bases between. The germline gives CDR1 SGHNT, CDR2 YYREEE (reference sequence). The CDR3 DNA is TGTGCCAGCAGCTTAAACAGGGCGCAGTACAATGAGCAGTTCTTC. Translating it yields CASSLNRAQYNEQFF.

The chain joins TRBV11-3 to TRBJ2-5; D ambiguous. V lost 3 bases and J 0 bases, leaving 5 bases between the germline ends. Germline lookup yields CDR1 SGHNT and CDR2 YENEEA. The CDR3 has 13 amino acids. The CDR3 protein is CASSLTYQETQYF. Here the CDR3 DNA reads TGTGCCAGCAGCTTGACATACCAAGAGACCCAGTACTTC. Full variable domain (rest looked up from reference TRBV11-3 and TRBJ2-5): EAGVVQSPRYKIIEKKQPVAFWCNPISGHNTLYWYLQNLGQGPELLIRYENEEAVDDSQLPKDRFSAERLKGVDSTLKIQPAELGDSAVYLCASSLTYQETQYFGPGTRLLVL.

The chain couples TRBV6-1 to TRBJ2-5, with 7 bases aligning to TRBD1. The CDR3 sequence is 14 residues long. V lost 6 bases to trimming and J lost 1 base; unmatched junction nucleotides: 5. Germline CDR1 and CDR2: MNHNS and SASEGT. The CDR3 DNA reads as TGTGCCAGCAGGCAGGACAGGTCCCAAGAGACCCAGTACTTC. Translated, it gives CASRQDRSQETQYF.

V usage is TRBV5-1 and J usage is TRBJ2-5; 8 bases align to TRBD2. V shed 0 bases, J shed 0 bases, and the junction held 4 bases outside the gene matches. Germline V gives CDR1 SGHRS, CDR2 YFSETQ. The CDR3 sequence is 16 residues long. This CDR3 reads CASSLGLAGDQETQYF. CDR3 nucleotide sequence: TGCGCCAGCAGCTTGGGCCTAGCGGGTGACCAAGAGACCCAGTACTTC.

This clone showed up just once. The V and J genes are TRBV28 and TRBJ2-1; weak D call: TRBD2 (6 bases). There are 12 residues in the CDR3. Trimming pared 3 bases from V and 8 bases from J, leaving 8 bases between. From germline, CDR1 is MDHEN and CDR2 SYDVKM. CDR3 residues: CASSFRRDEQFF. The CDR3 coding sequence is TGTGCCAGCAGTTTTCGGAGGGATGAGCAGTTCTTC.

The chain employs TRBV7-9 and TRBJ1-4; 9 bases agree with TRBD1. Trimming removed 4 bases from V and 3 bases from J; junction bases left unmatched: 3. CDR1 SEHNR and CDR2 FQNEAQ come from the germline V gene (reference sequence). The CDR3 length is 15 residues. The CDR3 here is CASSSTGGANEKLFF. The CDR3 DNA follows: TGTGCCAGCAGCTCGACAGGGGGGGCTAATGAAAAACTGTTTTTT.

This rearrangement joins TRBV7-9 to TRBJ2-5, with 8 bases lining up with TRBD1. The CDR3 extends over 14 amino acids. The trim removed 2 bases at V and 5 bases at J, leaving 4 bases unmatched. CDR1 is SEHNR and CDR2 is FQNEAQ in the germline V gene (reference sequence). As DNA, the CDR3 is TGTGCCAGCAGCTTACAGGGGGCGCGGGAGACCCAGTACTTC. Protein sequence: CASSLQGARETQYF.

The V call is TRBV28, the J call TRBJ2-7, with 7 bases matching TRBD1. Looked up from germline, CDR1 is MDHEN and CDR2 is SYDVKM. The CDR3 consists of 14 residues. J gave up 3 bases and V 5 bases, and 7 bases lay outside the gene matches. CDR3: CASSPYRDSYEQYF. In DNA, the CDR3 is TGTGCCAGCAGTCCCTACCGGGACAGCTACGAGCAGTACTTC.

The chain uses TRBV11-2 and TRBJ2-5, with a possible D match to TRBD1 (6 bases). The CDR3 loop spans 14 amino acids. The germline CDR1 and CDR2 sequences are SGHAT and FQNNGV. V lost 3 bases, J lost 5 bases, and 13 bases lay in between. The CDR3 reads CASSFLRGIETQYF. The CDR3 DNA sequence: TGTGCCAGCAGCTTTTTGAGGGGGATCGAGACCCAGTACTTC.

The chain recombines TRBV4-1 with TRBJ2-7, with a weak D call TRBD1 (7 bases). V was shortened by 4 bases and J by 3 bases, with 10 bases between the two germline ends. Germline-derived CDR1 and CDR2 are MGHRA and YSYEKL. The CDR3 runs to 13 residues. As DNA, the CDR3 is TGCGCCAGCAGCCCTCAGGGGGGCTACGAGCAGTACTTC. The encoded protein is CASSPQGGYEQYF.

This clone was seen just once. The chain employs TRBV11-2 and TRBJ2-7, with TRBD1 matching over 9 bases. V gave up 5 bases and J gave up 4 bases; unmatched junction bases: 12. The CDR3 runs 16 residues. CDR1 is SGHAT, CDR2 FQNNGV, per germline. The CDR3 protein is CASSPQDRDRVYEQYF. The DNA of the CDR3 is TGTGCCAGCAGCCCCCAAGACCGGGACAGGGTTTACGAGCAGTACTTC.

The CDR3 sequence is CASSQEGLAGLNTGELFF. CDR3 in DNA: TGCGCCAGCAGCCAAGAAGGACTAGCGGGATTAAACACCGGGGAGCTGTTTTTT. This chain uses TRBV4-3 with TRBJ2-2; 12 positions agree with TRBD2. V gave up 0 bases and J gave up 2 bases; unmatched junction bases: 4. The germline CDR1 and CDR2 sequences are LGHNA and YSLEER. The CDR3 is 18 residues long.

The rearrangement joins TRBV27 to TRBJ1-4; D is undetermined. CDR1 and CDR2 (germline): MNHEY, SMNVEV (reference sequence). The CDR3 totals 16 residues. The V gene lost 6 bases and the J gene lost 0 bases, with 14 bases spanning the gap. CDR3 loop: CASRNSLSATNEKLFF. The CDR3, as DNA: TGTGCCAGCAGAAATAGCCTCTCTGCAACTAATGAAAAACTGTTTTTT.

The chain joins TRBV7-9 to TRBJ1-4, with a tentative D call TRBD1 (5 bases). Trimming left V 5 bases short and J 0 bases short, with 13 bases between. Germline lookup yields CDR1 SEHNR and CDR2 FQNEAQ (reference sequence). The CDR3 loop spans 16 amino acids. CDR3 DNA: TGTGCCAGCAGCGATATGGACACTTCAACTAATGAAAAACTGTTTTTT. As protein: CASSDMDTSTNEKLFF.

The rearrangement joins TRBV29-1 to TRBJ2-7; 12 bases map to TRBD2. The CDR3 consists of 18 residues. J was trimmed by 0 bases and V by 4 bases; bases with no gene match: 13. The germline V gene encodes CDR1 SQVTM and CDR2 ANQGSEA. The CDR3, as DNA: TGCAGCGTTGGCGGCCGCCCTTCGACTAGCGGGAGCTCCTACGAGCAGTACTTC. Protein sequence: CSVGGRPSTSGSSYEQYF.

This clone occurred once. The gene calls are TRBV19 and TRBJ2-4; TRBD1 agrees at 8 bases. V shed 4 bases and J 7 bases; nucleotides not matched to a gene: 6. The germline V gene encodes CDR1 LNHDA and CDR2 SQIVND (reference sequence). This CDR3 comprises 14 residues. CDR3: CASSRTGKGNIQYF. The DNA of the CDR3 is TGTGCCAGTAGTAGGACAGGGAAGGGGAACATTCAGTACTTC.

The rearrangement uses TRBV28 and TRBJ2-7; D may be TRBD2 (6 bases). Germline V lookup: CDR1 MDHEN, CDR2 SYDVKM. This CDR3 has 14 residues. Deletions cut 5 bases from V and 2 bases from J, with 13 bases between. This chain's CDR3 is CASSPGGVPYEQYF. In nucleotides, the CDR3 is TGTGCCAGCAGTCCCGGGGGAGTCCCCTACGAGCAGTACTTC.

This chain connects TRBV4-1 to TRBJ2-7, with 7 bases aligning to TRBD2. The J segment lost 1 base and the V segment lost 4 bases, leaving 16 bases of the junction unmatched. Germline V gene sequence: CDR1 MGHRA, CDR2 YSYEKL. The CDR3 contains 18 residues. The CDR3 bases are TGCGCCAGCAGCCTAGCGGGTATTTTCGAGGAGAGGTCCTACGAGCAGTACTTC. This codes for CASSLAGIFEERSYEQYF.

This chain joins TRBV7-3 and TRBJ1-1; no clear D. Trimming removed 0 bases at V and 11 bases at J, with 13 bases between. The CDR3 consists of 13 residues. Germline-derived CDR1 and CDR2 are SGHTA and FQGTGA. The CDR3 DNA is TGTGCCAGCAGCTTAACGCCAACGGAGGCGGCTTTCTTT. As protein: CASSLTPTEAAFF.

The rearrangement uses TRBV30 and TRBJ2-2; D may be TRBD1 (7 bases). The CDR3 has 13 residues. The germline V and J ends were trimmed by 5 bases and 4 bases, with 11 bases remaining between them. Per the germline V gene, CDR1 is GTSNPN and CDR2 is SVGIG (reference sequence). CDR3 residues: CAWAEGATGELFF. Written as DNA, the CDR3 is TGTGCCTGGGCGGAGGGGGCCACCGGGGAGCTGTTTTTT.

The chain combines TRBV7-6 with TRBJ1-1; no definite D call. CDR1 SGHVS and CDR2 FNYEAQ come from the germline V gene. V lost 5 bases and J lost 3, with 16 bases in between. The CDR3 has 15 amino acids. CDR3 amino acids: CASSPAPGFDTEAFF. The DNA for the CDR3 is TGTGCCAGCAGCCCCGCCCCCGGGTTCGACACTGAAGCTTTCTTT.